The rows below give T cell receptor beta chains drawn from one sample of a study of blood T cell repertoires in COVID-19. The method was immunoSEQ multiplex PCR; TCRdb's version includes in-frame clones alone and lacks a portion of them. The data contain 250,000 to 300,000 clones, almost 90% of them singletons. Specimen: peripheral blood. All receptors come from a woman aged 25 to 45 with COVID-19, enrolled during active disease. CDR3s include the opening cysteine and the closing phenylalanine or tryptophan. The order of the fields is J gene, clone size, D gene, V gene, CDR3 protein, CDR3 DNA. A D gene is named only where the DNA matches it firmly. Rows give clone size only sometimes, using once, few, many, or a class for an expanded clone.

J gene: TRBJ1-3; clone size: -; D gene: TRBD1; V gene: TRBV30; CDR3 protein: CAWSAGQGAVGGNTIYF; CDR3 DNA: TGTGCCTGGAGTGCGGGACAGGGGGCCGTGGGAGGAAACACCATATATTTT
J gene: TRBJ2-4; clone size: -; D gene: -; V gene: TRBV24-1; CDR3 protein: CATSEAGSDIQYF; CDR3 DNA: TGTGCCACCAGTGAGGCAGGGTCGGACATTCAGTACTTC
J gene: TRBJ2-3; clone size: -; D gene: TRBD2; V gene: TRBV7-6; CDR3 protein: CASSTSIGTSGRADTQYF; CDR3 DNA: TGTGCCAGCAGCACGAGTATCGGGACTAGCGGGAGAGCAGATACGCAGTATTTT
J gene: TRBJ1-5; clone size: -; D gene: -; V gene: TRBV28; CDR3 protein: CASREQGEVQPQHF; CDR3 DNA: TGTGCCAGCCGGGAGCAGGGAGAGGTTCAGCCCCAGCATTTT
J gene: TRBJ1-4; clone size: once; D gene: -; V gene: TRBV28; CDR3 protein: CASSSFRKLFF; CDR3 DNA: TGTGCCAGCAGTTCTTTCAGAAAACTGTTTTTT
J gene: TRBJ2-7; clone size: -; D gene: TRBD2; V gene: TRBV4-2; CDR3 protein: CASSQAPGGGGLSYEQYF; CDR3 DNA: TGTGCCAGCAGCCAAGCCCCCGGGGGGGGCGGGTTGTCCTACGAGCAGTACTTC
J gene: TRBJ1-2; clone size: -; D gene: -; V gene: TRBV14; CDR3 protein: CASSPSLRTNYGYTF; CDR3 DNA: TGTGCCAGCAGCCCAAGTCTGCGGACTAACTATGGCTACACCTTC
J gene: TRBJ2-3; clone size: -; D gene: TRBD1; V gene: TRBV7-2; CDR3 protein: CASSRQGTDTQYF; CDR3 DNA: TGTGCCAGCAGCAGACAGGGTACAGATACGCAGTATTTT
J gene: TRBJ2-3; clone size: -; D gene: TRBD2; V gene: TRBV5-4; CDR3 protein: CASSLAGRSSGKDTQYF; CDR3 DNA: TGTGCCAGCAGCTTGGCCGGTAGATCTAGCGGGAAAGATACGCAGTATTTT
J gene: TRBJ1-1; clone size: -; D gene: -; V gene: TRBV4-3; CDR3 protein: CASSQDGGLGGNTEAFF; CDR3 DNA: TGCGCCAGCAGCCAAGATGGGGGATTGGGGGGGAACACTGAAGCTTTCTTT
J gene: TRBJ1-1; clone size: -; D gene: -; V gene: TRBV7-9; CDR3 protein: CASSHGRGTAFF; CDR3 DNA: TGTGCCAGCAGCCATGGACGGGGGACAGCTTTCTTT
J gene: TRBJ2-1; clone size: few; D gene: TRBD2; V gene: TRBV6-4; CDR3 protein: CASSLNPGGSSYEQFF; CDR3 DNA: TGTGCCAGCAGCCTTAACCCAGGCGGGAGTAGCTATGAGCAGTTCTTC
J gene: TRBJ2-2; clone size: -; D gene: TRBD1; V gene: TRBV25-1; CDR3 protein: CASSPRQGKNTGELFF; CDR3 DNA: TGTGCCAGCAGCCCTCGACAGGGGAAAAACACCGGGGAGCTGTTTTTT
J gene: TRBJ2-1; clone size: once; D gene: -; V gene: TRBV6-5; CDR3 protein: CASSYLNEQFF; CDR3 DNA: TGTGCCAGCAGTTACCTGAATGAGCAGTTCTTC
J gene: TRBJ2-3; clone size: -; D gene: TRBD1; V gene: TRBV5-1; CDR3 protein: CASTPGQGTDTQYF; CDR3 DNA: TGCGCCAGCACCCCGGGACAGGGCACAGATACGCAGTATTTT
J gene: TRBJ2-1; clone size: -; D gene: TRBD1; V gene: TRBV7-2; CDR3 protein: CASSLVWTGGNEQFF; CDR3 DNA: TGTGCCAGCAGCTTAGTCTGGACAGGGGGTAATGAGCAGTTCTTC
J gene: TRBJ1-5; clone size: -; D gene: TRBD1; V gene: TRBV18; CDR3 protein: CASSKDDRGGQPQHF; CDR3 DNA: TGTGCCAGCTCAAAGGACGACAGGGGAGGCCAGCCCCAGCATTTT
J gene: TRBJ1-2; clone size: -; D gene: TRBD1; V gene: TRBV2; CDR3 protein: CASTWTGEAGYGYTF; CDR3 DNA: TGTGCCAGCACCTGGACAGGCGAGGCGGGGTATGGCTACACCTTC
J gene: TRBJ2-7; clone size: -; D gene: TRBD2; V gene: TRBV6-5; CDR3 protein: CASSLAGRAYEQYF; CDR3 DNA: TGTGCCAGCAGTCTAGCGGGAAGGGCCTACGAGCAGTACTTC
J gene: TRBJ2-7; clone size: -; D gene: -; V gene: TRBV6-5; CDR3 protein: CASTQGAGGPIEQYF; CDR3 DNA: TGTGCCAGCACCCAGGGGGCGGGAGGGCCCATCGAGCAGTACTTC
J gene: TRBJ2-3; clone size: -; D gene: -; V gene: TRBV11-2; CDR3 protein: CASSLGVQDTQYF; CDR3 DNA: TGTGCCAGCAGCTTAGGAGTGCAAGATACGCAGTATTTT
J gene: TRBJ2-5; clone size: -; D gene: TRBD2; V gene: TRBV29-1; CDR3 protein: CSVEPLWPNLAGDGWETQYF; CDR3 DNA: TGCAGCGTTGAACCCCTGTGGCCGAATCTAGCGGGAGACGGTTGGGAGACCCAGTACTTC
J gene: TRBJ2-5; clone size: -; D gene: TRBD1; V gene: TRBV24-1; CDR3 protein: CATSGLGQGDETQYF; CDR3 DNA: TGTGCCACCAGTGGCTTGGGACAGGGGGACGAGACCCAGTACTTC
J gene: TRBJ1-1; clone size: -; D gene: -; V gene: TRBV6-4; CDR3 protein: CASSWRNLRYTEAFF; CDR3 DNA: TGTGCCAGCAGTTGGAGGAATCTTAGGTACACTGAAGCTTTCTTT
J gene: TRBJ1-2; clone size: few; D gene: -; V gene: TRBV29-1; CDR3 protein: CSVEAQGQANYGYTF; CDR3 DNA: TGCAGCGTTGAGGCACAGGGTCAAGCTAACTATGGCTACACCTTC
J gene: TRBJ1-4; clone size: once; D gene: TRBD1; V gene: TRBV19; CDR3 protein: CASSGQGESEKLFF; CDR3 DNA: TGTGCCAGTAGTGGACAGGGAGAATCTGAAAAACTGTTTTTT
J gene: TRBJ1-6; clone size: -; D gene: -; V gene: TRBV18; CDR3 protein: CASSPHNNSPLHF; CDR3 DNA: TGTGCCAGCTCACCACACAATAATTCACCCCTCCACTTT
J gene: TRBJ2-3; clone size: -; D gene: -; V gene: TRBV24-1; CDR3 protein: CATSRAGSTDTQYF; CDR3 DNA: TGTGCCACCAGTAGGGCGGGGAGCACAGATACGCAGTATTTT
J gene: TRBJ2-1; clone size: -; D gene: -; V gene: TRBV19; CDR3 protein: CASTSGVEDNEQFF; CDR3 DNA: -
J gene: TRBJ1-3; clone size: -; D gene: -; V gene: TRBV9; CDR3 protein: CASSVDSYSGNTIYF; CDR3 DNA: TGTGCCAGCAGCGTCGACAGTTACTCTGGAAACACCATATATTTT
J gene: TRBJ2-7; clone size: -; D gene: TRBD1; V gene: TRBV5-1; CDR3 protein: CASSVGQGAYEQYF; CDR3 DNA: TGCGCCAGCAGCGTGGGACAGGGGGCTTACGAGCAGTACTTC
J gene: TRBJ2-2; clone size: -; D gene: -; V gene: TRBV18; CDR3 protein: CASSSTLLTGELFF; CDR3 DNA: TGTGCCAGCTCATCCACGTTACTAACCGGGGAGCTGTTTTTT
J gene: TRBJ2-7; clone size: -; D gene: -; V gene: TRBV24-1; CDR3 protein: CATSDPRDVSYEQYF; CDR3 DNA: TGTGCCACCAGTGATCCGCGGGACGTCTCCTACGAGCAGTACTTC
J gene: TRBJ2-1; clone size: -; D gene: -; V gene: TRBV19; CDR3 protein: CASRILALERTYNEQFF; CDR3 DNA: TGTGCCAGTAGGATATTAGCCTTGGAGAGGACCTACAATGAGCAGTTCTTC
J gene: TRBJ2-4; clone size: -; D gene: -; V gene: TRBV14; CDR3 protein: CASSQAPGIQYF; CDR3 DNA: TGTGCCAGCAGCCAAGCACCAGGCATTCAGTACTTC
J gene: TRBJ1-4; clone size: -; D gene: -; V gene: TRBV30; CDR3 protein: CAWSVTGLELFF; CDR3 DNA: TGTGCCTGGAGTGTAACAGGGCTAGAACTGTTTTTT
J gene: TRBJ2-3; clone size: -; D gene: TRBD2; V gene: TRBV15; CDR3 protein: CATSRELTSGFSDTQYF; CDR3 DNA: TGTGCCACCAGCAGAGAATTGACTAGCGGGTTTTCAGATACGCAGTATTTT
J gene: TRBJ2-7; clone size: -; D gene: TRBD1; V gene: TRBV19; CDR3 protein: CASSITGQGTYEQYF; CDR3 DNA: TGTGCCAGTAGTATTACGGGACAGGGGACCTACGAGCAGTACTTC
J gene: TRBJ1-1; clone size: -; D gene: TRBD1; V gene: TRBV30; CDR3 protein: CAWSGGSRTGDGFF; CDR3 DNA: TGTGCCTGGAGTGGTGGTTCGAGGACAGGAGACGGTTTCTTT
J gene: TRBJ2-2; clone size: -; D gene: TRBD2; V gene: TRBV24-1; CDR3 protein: CATRRTGTGGTGELFF; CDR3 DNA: TGTGCCACCAGACGGACCGGGACGGGGGGAACCGGGGAGCTGTTTTTT
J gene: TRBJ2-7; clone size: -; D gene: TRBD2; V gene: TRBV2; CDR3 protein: CASSDPGLAIEQYF; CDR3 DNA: TGTGCCAGCAGCGATCCGGGACTAGCTATCGAGCAGTACTTC
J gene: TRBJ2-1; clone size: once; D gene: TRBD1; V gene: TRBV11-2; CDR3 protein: CASSLVGTVNEQFF; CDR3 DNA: TGTGCCAGCAGCTTAGTGGGGACAGTCAATGAGCAGTTCTTC
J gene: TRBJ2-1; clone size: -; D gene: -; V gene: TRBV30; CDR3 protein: CAWNPGAYNEQFF; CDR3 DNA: TGTGCCTGGAATCCCGGGGCCTACAATGAGCAGTTCTTC
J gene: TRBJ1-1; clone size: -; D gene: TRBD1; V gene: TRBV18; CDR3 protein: CASSRQGADLTEAFF; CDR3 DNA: TGTGCCAGCTCAAGACAGGGGGCCGATTTAACTGAAGCTTTCTTT
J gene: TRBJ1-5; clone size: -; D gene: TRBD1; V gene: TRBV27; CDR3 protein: CASTLTGGMPQHF; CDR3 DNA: TGTGCCAGCACCTTGACAGGGGGGATGCCCCAGCATTTT
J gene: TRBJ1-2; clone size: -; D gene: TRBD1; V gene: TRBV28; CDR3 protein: CASSSGQGFNYGYTF; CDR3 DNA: TGTGCCAGCAGTTCGGGACAGGGATTTAACTATGGCTACACCTTC
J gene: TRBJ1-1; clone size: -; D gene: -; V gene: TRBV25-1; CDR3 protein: CASSDTRRRGNTEAFF; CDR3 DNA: TGTGCCAGCAGTGATACCAGGCGAAGGGGGAACACTGAAGCTTTCTTT
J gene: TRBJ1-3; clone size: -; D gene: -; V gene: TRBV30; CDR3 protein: CAWRDSGNTIYF; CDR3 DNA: TGTGCCTGGAGGGACAGCGGAAACACCATATATTTT
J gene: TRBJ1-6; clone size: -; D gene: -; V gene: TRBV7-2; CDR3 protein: CASSQAAQVDF; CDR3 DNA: TGTGCCAGCAGCCAAGCCGCTCAGGTGGACTTT
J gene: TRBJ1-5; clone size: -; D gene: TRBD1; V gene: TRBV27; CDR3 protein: CARGTGGNQPQHF; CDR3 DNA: TGTGCCAGGGGGACAGGGGGCAATCAGCCCCAGCATTTT
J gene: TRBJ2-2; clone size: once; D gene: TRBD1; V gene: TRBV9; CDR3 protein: CASSARGQGATTGELFF; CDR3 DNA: TGTGCCAGCAGCGCAAGGGGACAGGGGGCGACCACCGGGGAGCTGTTTTTT
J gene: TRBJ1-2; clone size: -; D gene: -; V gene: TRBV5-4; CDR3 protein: CASSPSPRDYGYTF; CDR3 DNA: TGTGCCAGCAGCCCGAGCCCCAGGGACTATGGCTACACCTTC
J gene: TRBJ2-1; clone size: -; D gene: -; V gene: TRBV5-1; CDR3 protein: CASSLTDYNEQFF; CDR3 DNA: TGCGCCAGCAGCCTGACAGATTACAATGAGCAGTTCTTC
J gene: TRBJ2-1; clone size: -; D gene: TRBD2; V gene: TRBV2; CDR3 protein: CASSQGLAGAGSYNEQFF; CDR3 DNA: TGTGCCAGCAGCCAGGGACTAGCGGGAGCGGGCTCCTACAATGAGCAGTTCTTC
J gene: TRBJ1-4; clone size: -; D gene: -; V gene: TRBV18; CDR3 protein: CASSPLTGTNEKLFF; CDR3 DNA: TGTGCCAGCTCACCCCTTACGGGAACTAATGAAAAACTGTTTTTT